This T cell receptor beta chain appears in the sequencing data of a study of shared clonotypes between healthy human individuals. Regarding this clone: Its target is unknown.

Replicate PCRs for sorted subsets used approximately 220 ng DNA; this equaled around 28,000 T cell genomes. Original methodology: Filtering differed, since immunoSEQ gave only junction sequences and no quality scores. Sequencing used immunoSEQ multiplex PCR; TCRdb keeps in-frame clones, though not all of them. V and J calls and clone size are copied from that table; D and trimming were computed from the DNA. The sample yields approximately 99,000 clones, under 70% seen once. Study-level results: Clonotypes that were shared across a few donors made up around 5% of naive CD4 clonotypes.

The CDR3 has 16 amino acids. Germline V gene lookup returns CDR1 LNHNV and CDR2 YYDKDF (reference sequence). Trimming pared 4 bases from V and 0 bases from J, leaving 13 bases between. Sequenced material: memory CD8+ T cells sorted from blood. Subset noted: CD45RO+ cells pooled with CCR7-negative TemRA cells. The sequence was obtained from a woman in her twenties or thirties in good health. This chain uses TRBV15 with TRBJ1-3; maybe TRBD1 (6 bases). The DNA of the CDR3 is TGTGCCACCAGCATGCCCGGGACACTCTCTGGAAACACCATATATTTT. Protein: CATSMPGTLSGNTIYF.